This is a list of T cell receptor beta chains from one sample in a study of Graves' ophthalmopathy and Graves' hyperthyroidism. Via MiXCR, TCRdb re-called the multiplex PCR reads, giving one row per CDR3 protein. The sample lists about 590,000 distinct CDR3 sequences, 39% seen once, with 4% to 5% in the top ten. Sequenced input: peripheral blood or thyroid tissue (not recorded which). The receptors here all came from an adult man with Graves' hyperthyroidism. The CDR3 runs from the conserved cysteine through the conserved F or W. The order of the fields is CDR3 DNA, CDR3 protein, clone size, D gene, V gene, J gene. The D gene is left open where the match is weak. Only some rows state a clone size, as once, few, many or a class for expanded clones.

cdr3_nt: TGTGCCAGCCAGGGACCTGCCTCTGGGGCCAACGTCCTGACTTTC
cdr3_aa: CASQGPASGANVLTF
clone_size: many
d_call: .
v_call: TRBV28
j_call: TRBJ2-6

cdr3_nt: TGCGCCAGCAGCCGGGGATCTAGCGGGGGGATAGCAGATACGCAGTATTTT
cdr3_aa: CASSRGSSGGIADTQYF
clone_size: .
d_call: TRBD2
v_call: TRBV5-1
j_call: TRBJ2-3

cdr3_nt: TGTGCCAGCAGTCAGAGGGAGCGTCAGCCCCAGCATTTT
cdr3_aa: CASSQRERQPQHF
clone_size: .
d_call: .
v_call: TRBV6-5
j_call: TRBJ1-5

cdr3_nt: TGTGCCAGCAGTGCTTTTGCGGGACAGGGCAGTGAAAAACTGTTTTTT
cdr3_aa: CASSAFAGQGSEKLFF
clone_size: .
d_call: TRBD1
v_call: TRBV10-3
j_call: TRBJ1-4

cdr3_nt: TGTGCCATCAGTGATTCAGGGGTCGGGGAGCTGTTTTTT
cdr3_aa: CAISDSGVGELFF
clone_size: many
d_call: .
v_call: TRBV10-3
j_call: TRBJ2-2

cdr3_nt: TGCGCCAGCAGCCAAGATCCAATAGAGGGAGAGCAGTACTTC
cdr3_aa: CASSQDPIEGEQYF
clone_size: many
d_call: .
v_call: TRBV4-1
j_call: TRBJ2-7

cdr3_nt: TGTGCCAGCAGTTTAGCGCAGGGGGAGACCCAGCATTTT
cdr3_aa: CASSLAQGETQHF
clone_size: .
d_call: TRBD1
v_call: TRBV12-3/TRBV12-4
j_call: TRBJ1-5

cdr3_nt: TGTGCCAGCAGCTTAAGGGTGGGGGAACAAGAGACCCAGTACTTC
cdr3_aa: CASSLRVGEQETQYF
clone_size: .
d_call: .
v_call: TRBV7-9
j_call: TRBJ2-5

cdr3_nt: TGTGCCAGCAGCCAAGATCGGGTCACAGATACGCAGTATTTT
cdr3_aa: CASSQDRVTDTQYF
clone_size: once
d_call: .
v_call: TRBV14
j_call: TRBJ2-3

cdr3_nt: TGTGCCAGCAGTTCACAGGGTACGGTTTCCTACGAGCAGTACTTC
cdr3_aa: CASSSQGTVSYEQYF
clone_size: few
d_call: .
v_call: TRBV27
j_call: TRBJ2-7